The T cell receptor beta chain under discussion was sequenced for a study of shared clonotypes between healthy human individuals. Broader study findings: Relative to clonotypes present in all four donors, those not shared had lower generation probabilities.

Assay used: immunoSEQ multiplex PCR; TCRdb lists only in-frame clones, some missing. There are 190,000 or so clones in the sample; 85% to 95% occur only once, and 0.067% lies in the top ten. Germline CDR1 reads SGHKS; CDR2 reads YYEKEE (reference sequence). V was cut by 7 bases and J by 5 bases, with 18 bases left in between. The CDR3 extends over 15 amino acids. To note about this clone: No antigen is known for it.

The CD4+ fraction was divided into a CD45RA+ naive subset and a CD45RA-negative memory subset. The source is a woman under 40 in good health. The sequencing input was naive CD4+ T cells sorted from blood. Subset here: CD45RA+ positively selected. This chain links TRBV5-5 with TRBJ2-2; D possibly corresponds to TRBD2 (6 bases). Written as DNA, the CDR3 is TGTGCCAGCGGACCGACGGGGAGGTGGACCGGGGAGCTGTTTTTT. Its protein is CASGPTGRWTGELFF.